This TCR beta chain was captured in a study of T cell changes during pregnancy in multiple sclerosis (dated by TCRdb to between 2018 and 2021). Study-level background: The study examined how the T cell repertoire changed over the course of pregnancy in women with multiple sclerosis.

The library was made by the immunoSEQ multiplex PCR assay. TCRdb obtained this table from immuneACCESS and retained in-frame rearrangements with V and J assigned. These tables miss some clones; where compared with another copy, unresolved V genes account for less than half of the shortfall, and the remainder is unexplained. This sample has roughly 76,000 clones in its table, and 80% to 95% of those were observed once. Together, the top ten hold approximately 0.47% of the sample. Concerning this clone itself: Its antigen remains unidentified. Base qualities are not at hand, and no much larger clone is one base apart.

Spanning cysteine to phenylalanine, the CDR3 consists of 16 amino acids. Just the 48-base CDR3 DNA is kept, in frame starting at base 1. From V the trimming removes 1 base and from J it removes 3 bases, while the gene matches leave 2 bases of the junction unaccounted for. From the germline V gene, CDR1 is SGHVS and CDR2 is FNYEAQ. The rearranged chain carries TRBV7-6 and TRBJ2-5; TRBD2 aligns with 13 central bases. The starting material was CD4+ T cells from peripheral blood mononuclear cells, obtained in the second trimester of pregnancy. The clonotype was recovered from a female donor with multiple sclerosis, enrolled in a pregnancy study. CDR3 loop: CASSLGGLAGKETQYF. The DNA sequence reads TGTGCCAGCAGCTTAGGGGGACTAGCGGGGAAAGAGACCCAGTACTTC. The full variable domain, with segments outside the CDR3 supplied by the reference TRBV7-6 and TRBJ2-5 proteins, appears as GAGVSQSPRYKVTKRGQDVALRCDPISGHVSLYWYRQALGQGPEFLTYFNYEAQQDKSGLPNDRFSAERPEGSISTLTIQRTEQRDSAMYRCASSLGGLAGKETQYFGPGTRLLVL.